This T cell receptor (beta chain) is drawn from a study of cytomegalovirus exposure and HLA in healthy donors. A remark on this clone: What it binds is unknown.

Study results and limitations: Later analysis revealed greater clonal expansion in HLA-associated TCR beta chains than in equally common others. Among donors in an Asian-associated ancestry cluster, a later analysis reportedly found fewer N-insertions than the approximately 670-donor mean.

Vbeta (60) and Jbeta (13) primers were used in the PCR. Sequencing used immunoSEQ multiplex PCR; TCRdb keeps in-frame clones, though not all of them. Its table lists about 110,000 clones. Germline CDR1 reads SQVTM; CDR2 reads ANQGSEA. V lost 6 bases and J lost 4; bases outside the gene matches: 5. CDR3 size: 12 residues. The gene calls are TRBV29-1 and TRBJ1-2; 7 nucleotides match TRBD1. The material sequenced was PBMCs. The clonotype was recovered from a man aged 25 to 45 in good health and CMV-seronegative. CDR3 in amino acids: CSVPGGSYGYTF. In DNA, the CDR3 is TGCAGCGTGCCAGGGGGAAGCTATGGCTACACCTTC.